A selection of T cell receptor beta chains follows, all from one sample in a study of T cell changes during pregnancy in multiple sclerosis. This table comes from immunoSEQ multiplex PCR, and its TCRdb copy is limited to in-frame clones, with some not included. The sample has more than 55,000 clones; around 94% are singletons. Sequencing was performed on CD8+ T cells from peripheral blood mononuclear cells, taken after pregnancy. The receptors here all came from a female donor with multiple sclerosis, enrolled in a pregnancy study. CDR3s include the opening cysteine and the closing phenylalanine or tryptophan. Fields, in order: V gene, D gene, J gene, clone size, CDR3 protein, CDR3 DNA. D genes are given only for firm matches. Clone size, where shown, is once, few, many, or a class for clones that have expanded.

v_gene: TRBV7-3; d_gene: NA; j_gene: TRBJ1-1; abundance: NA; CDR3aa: CASSFGSGAFF; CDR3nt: TGTGCCAGCAGCTTTGGGAGTGGAGCTTTCTTT
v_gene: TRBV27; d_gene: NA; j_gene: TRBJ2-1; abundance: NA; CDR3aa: CASRHGGNEQFF; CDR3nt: TGTGCCAGCAGGCACGGAGGGAATGAGCAGTTCTTC
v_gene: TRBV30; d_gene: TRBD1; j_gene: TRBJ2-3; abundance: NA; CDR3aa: CAWSIPGQGSTDTQYF; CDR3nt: TGTGCCTGGAGTATCCCAGGACAGGGAAGCACAGATACGCAGTATTTT
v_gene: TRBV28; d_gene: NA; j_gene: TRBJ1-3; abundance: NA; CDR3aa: CASSLYQGTGNTIYF; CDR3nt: TGTGCCAGCAGTTTATATCAGGGGACTGGAAACACCATATATTTT
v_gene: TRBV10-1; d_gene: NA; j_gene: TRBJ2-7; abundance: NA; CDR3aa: CASSTDRSFYYEQYF; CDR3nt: TGCGCCAGCAGTACCGACAGGAGCTTTTACTACGAGCAGTACTTC
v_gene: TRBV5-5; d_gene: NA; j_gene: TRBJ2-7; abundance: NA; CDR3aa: CASSPGDRSYEQYF; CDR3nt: TGTGCCAGCAGCCCGGGGGACAGATCCTACGAGCAGTACTTC
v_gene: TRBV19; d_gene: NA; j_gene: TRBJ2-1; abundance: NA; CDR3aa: CASSTGSYNEQFF; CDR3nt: TGTGCCAGTAGCACAGGCTCCTACAATGAGCAGTTCTTC
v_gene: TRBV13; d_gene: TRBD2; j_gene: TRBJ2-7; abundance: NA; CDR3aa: CASSQTGLVAYEQYF; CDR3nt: TGTGCCAGCAGCCAGACGGGACTAGTTGCCTACGAGCAGTACTTC
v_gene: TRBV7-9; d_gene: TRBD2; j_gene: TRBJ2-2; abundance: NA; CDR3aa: CASSPGLAGVRTGELFF; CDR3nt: TGTGCCAGCAGCCCTGGACTAGCGGGAGTACGCACCGGGGAGCTGTTTTTT
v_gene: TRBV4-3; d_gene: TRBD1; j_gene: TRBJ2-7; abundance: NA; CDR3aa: CASSQLPYRGSYEQYF; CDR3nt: TGCGCCAGCAGCCAACTGCCGTACAGGGGCTCCTACGAGCAGTACTTC
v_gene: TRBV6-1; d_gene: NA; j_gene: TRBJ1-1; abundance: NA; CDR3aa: CASSEGRGADTEAFF; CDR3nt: TGTGCCAGCAGCGAGGGGAGGGGGGCGGACACTGAAGCTTTCTTT
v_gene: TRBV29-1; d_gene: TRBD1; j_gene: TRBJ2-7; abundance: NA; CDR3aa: CSVRTGISYEQYF; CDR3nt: TGCAGCGTTCGGACAGGAATCTCCTACGAGCAGTACTTC
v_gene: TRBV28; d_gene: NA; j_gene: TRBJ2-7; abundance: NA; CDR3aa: CASSSSDTYEQYF; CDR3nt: TGTGCCAGCAGTTCATCCGACACTTACGAGCAGTACTTC
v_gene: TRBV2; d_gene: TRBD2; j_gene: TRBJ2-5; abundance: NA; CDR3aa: CASSEKLAGVQETQYF; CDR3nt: TGTGCCAGCAGTGAAAAACTAGCGGGGGTCCAAGAGACCCAGTACTTC
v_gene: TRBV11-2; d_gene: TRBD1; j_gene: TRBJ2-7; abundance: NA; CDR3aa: CASSLEGTGGPYEQYF; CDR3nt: TGTGCCAGCAGCTTAGAGGGGACAGGGGGCCCCTACGAGCAGTACTTC
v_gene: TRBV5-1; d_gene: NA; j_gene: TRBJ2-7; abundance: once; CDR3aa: CASSGTPAYEQYF; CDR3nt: TGCGCCAGCAGTGGGACACCGGCCTACGAGCAGTACTTC
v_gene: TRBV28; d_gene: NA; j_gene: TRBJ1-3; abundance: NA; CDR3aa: CASSLGGSGNTIYF; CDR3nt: TGTGCCAGCAGTCTCGGAGGGTCTGGAAACACCATATATTTT
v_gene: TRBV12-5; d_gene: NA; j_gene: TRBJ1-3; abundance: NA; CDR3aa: CASARGPEGGNTIYF; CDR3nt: TGTGCTAGTGCCCGGGGACCGGAGGGGGGAAACACCATATATTTT
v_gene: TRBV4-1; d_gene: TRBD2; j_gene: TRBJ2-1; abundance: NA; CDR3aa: CASSQGVASGTQFF; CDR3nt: TGCGCCAGCAGCCAAGGGGTGGCTAGCGGGACTCAGTTCTTC
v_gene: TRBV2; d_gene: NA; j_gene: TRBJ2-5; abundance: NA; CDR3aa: CASSEGPGTQYF; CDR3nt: TGTGCCAGCAGTGAAGGTCCCGGTACCCAGTACTTC
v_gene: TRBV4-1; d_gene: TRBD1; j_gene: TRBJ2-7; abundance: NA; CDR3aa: CASSQGTGPSEQYF; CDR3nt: TGCGCCAGCAGCCAGGGGACAGGACCTTCCGAGCAGTACTTC
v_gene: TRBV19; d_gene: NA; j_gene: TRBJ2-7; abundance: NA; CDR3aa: CASSIYGGSFYEQYF; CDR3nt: TGTGCCAGTAGTATTTACGGCGGCAGCTTCTACGAGCAGTACTTC
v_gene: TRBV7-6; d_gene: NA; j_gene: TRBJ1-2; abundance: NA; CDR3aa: CASSLAEGGGYTF; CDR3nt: TGTGCCAGCAGCTTAGCGGAGGGAGGTGGCTACACCTTC
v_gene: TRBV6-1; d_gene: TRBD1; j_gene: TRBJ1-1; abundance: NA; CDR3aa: CASSEGTGGTEAFF; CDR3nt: TGTGCCAGCAGTGAAGGGACAGGGGGCACTGAAGCTTTCTTT
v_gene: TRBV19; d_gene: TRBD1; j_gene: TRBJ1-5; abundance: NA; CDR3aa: CASSIVQGTHQPQHF; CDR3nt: TGTGCCAGTAGTATAGTACAGGGGACACATCAGCCCCAGCATTTT
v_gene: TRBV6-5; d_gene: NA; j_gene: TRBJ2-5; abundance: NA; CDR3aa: CASSYRGHRQETQYF; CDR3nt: TGTGCCAGCAGTTACAGAGGGCATCGCCAAGAGACCCAGTACTTC
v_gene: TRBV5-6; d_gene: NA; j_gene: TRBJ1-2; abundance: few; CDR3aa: CASSLNLRSNYGYTF; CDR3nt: TGTGCCAGCAGCCTCAATCTGAGGAGTAACTATGGCTACACCTTC
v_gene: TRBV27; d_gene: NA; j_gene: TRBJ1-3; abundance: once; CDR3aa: CASSLGVGSGNTIYF; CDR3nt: TGTGCCAGCAGTTTGGGAGTTGGCTCTGGAAACACCATATATTTT
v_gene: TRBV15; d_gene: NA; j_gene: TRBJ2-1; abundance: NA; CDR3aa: CATRWTAGPNEQFF; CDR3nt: TGTGCCACCAGATGGACAGCGGGGCCCAATGAGCAGTTCTTC
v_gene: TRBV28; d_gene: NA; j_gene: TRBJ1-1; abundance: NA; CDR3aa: CASTSTGFGVHTEAFF; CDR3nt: TGTGCCAGCACTTCCACAGGGTTCGGGGTTCACACTGAAGCTTTCTTT
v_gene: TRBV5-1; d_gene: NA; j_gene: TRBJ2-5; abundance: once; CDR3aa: CASSWEVEETQYF; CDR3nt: TGCGCCAGCAGCTGGGAGGTGGAGGAGACCCAGTACTTC
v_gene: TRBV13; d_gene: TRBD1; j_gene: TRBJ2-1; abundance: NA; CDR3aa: CASSHSQGYNEQFF; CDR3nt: TGTGCCAGCAGCCATTCACAGGGGTACAATGAGCAGTTCTTC
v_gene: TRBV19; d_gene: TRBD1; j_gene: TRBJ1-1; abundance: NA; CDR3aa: CASSPSWTGSVTEAFF; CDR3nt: TGTGCCAGTAGCCCCTCCTGGACAGGTAGTGTAACTGAAGCTTTCTTT
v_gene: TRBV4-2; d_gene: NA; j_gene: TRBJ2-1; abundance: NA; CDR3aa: CASSVSPYNEQFF; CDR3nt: TGTGCCAGCAGCGTTAGCCCATACAATGAGCAGTTCTTC
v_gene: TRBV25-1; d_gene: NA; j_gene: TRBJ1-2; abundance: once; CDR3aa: CASSEWATSDPNGYTF; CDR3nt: TGTGCCAGCAGTGAATGGGCGACGTCAGACCCCAATGGCTACACCTTC
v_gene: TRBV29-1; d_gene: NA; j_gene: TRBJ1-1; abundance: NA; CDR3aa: CSVEDRSPEAFF; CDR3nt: TGCAGCGTTGAAGATCGAAGCCCTGAAGCTTTCTTT
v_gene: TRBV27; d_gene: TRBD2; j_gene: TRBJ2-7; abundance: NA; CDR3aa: CASSQTSTYEQYF; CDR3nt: TGTGCCAGCAGCCAGACTAGCACCTACGAGCAGTACTTC
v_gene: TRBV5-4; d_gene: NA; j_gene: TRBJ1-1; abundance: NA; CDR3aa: CASSSLLVRGETNTEAFF; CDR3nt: TGTGCCAGCAGCTCCCTTCTTGTCCGCGGCGAAACGAACACTGAAGCTTTCTTT
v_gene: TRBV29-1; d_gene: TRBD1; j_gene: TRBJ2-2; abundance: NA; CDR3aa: CSVHPGQGATGELFF; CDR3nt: TGCAGCGTTCACCCGGGACAGGGGGCGACCGGGGAGCTGTTTTTT
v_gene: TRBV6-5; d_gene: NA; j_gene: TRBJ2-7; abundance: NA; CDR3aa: CASSYWGPEDEQYF; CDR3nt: TGTGCCAGCAGTTACTGGGGGCCGGAGGACGAGCAGTACTTC
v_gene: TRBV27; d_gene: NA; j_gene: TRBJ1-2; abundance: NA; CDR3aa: CASSLSVWAGAIGYTF; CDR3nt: TGTGCCAGCAGTTTATCGGTATGGGCAGGGGCTATTGGCTACACCTTC
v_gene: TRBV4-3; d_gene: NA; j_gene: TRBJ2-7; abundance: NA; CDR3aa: CASSLDIAASYEQYF; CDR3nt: TGCGCCAGCAGCCTCGATATAGCGGCCTCCTACGAGCAGTACTTC
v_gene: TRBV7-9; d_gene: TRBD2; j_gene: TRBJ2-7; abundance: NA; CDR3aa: CASSLGLAGGSNEQYF; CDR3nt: TGTGCCAGCAGCTTGGGACTAGCGGGAGGATCCAACGAGCAGTACTTC
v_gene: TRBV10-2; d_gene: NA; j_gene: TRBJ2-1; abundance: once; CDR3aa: CASRMGGSAYNEQFF; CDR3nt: TGCGCCAGCAGGATGGGCGGGTCAGCCTACAATGAGCAGTTCTTC
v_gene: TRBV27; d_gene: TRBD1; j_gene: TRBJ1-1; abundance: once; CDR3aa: CASSLLQGPTEAFF; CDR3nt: TGTGCCAGCAGTCTTTTACAGGGGCCGACTGAAGCTTTCTTT
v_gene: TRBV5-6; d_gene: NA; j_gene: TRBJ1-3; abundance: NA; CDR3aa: CASSSLTGRPSGNTIYF; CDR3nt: TGTGCCAGCAGCTCACTAACAGGGCGCCCTTCTGGAAACACCATATATTTT
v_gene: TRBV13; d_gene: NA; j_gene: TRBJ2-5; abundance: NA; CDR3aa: CASSYRGNQETQYF; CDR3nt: TGTGCCAGCAGCTATCGGGGTAACCAAGAGACCCAGTACTTC
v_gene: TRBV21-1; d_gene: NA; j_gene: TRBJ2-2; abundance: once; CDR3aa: CASTNDRGRGELFF; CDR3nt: TGTGCCAGCACCAACGACAGGGGGAGGGGGGAGCTGTTTTTT
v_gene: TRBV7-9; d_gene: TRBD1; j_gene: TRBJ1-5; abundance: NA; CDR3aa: CASSSSTGGNQPQHF; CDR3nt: TGTGCCAGCAGCTCATCGACAGGGGGGAATCAGCCCCAGCATTTT
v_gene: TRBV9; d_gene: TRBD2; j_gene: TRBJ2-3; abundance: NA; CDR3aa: CASDGRTDTQYF; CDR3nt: TGTGCCAGCGACGGGAGGACAGATACGCAGTATTTT
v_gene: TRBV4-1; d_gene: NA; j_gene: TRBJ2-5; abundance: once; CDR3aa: CASSQYHYQETQYF; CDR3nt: TGCGCCAGCAGCCAATACCACTACCAAGAGACCCAGTACTTC
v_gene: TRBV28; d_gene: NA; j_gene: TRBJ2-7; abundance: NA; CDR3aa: CASSWRASYEQYF; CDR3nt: TGTGCCAGCAGTTGGCGGGCCTCCTACGAGCAGTACTTC
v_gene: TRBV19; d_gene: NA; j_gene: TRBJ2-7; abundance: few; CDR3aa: CASKDSYEQYF; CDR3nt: TGTGCCAGTAAGGACAGCTACGAGCAGTACTTC
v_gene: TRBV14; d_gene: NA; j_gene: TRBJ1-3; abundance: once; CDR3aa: CASSQKNADSSGNTIYF; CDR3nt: TGTGCCAGCAGCCAAAAAAATGCGGACAGCTCTGGAAACACCATATATTTT
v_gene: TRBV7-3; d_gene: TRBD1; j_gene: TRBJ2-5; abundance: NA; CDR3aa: CASNRDRAPQETQYF; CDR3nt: TGTGCCAGCAACCGGGACAGGGCACCCCAAGAGACCCAGTACTTC
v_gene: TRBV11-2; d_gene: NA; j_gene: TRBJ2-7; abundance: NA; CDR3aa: CASSFSTGDYEQYF; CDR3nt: TGTGCCAGCAGCTTCTCGACGGGGGACTACGAGCAGTACTTC
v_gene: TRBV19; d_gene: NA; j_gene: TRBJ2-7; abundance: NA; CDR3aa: CASSIDSAGEQYF; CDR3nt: TGTGCCAGTAGTATAGATTCCGCGGGCGAGCAGTACTTC
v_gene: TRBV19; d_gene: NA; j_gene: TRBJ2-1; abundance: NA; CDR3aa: CASSHQGYNEQFF; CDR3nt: TGTGCCAGTAGTCACCAGGGGTACAATGAGCAGTTCTTC
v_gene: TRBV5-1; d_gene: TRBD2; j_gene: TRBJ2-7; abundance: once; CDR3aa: CASSLASGSSDEQYF; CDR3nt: TGCGCCAGCAGCTTGGCTAGCGGGAGTTCAGACGAGCAGTACTTC
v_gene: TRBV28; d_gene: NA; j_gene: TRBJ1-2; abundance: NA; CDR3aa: CASRYTLSGGSVGYTF; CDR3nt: TGTGCCAGCAGATATACCCTCTCGGGGGGGAGTGTAGGCTACACCTTC